These 8 T cell receptor beta chains originate from one sample sequenced in a study of siplizumab effects on memory and regulatory T cells. The repertoire was sequenced with immunoSEQ multiplex PCR; TCRdb's copy has only in-frame clones and lacks some. The table includes about 100,000 clones, around 92% detected once. Sequencing was carried out using CD4+ T cells sorted from blood. The receptor set was obtained from a human donor in good health.

This CDR3 reads CAGQGDSYEQYF. The CDR3, as DNA: TGTGCCGGACAGGGGGATTCCTACGAGCAGTACTTC. The chain is built from TRBV30 and TRBJ2-7; 10 bases match TRBD1. The V gene's germline CDR1 is GTSNPN and CDR2 SVGIG (reference sequence). The CDR3 sequence is 12 residues long. V was pared by 8 bases and J by 1 base, with 2 bases of the junction left unmatched.

Worth noting for this clone: A junction boundary mismatches the germline segment, possibly from a read error. This sequence joins TRBV11-1 and TRBJ2-3; tentatively, D is TRBD1 (6 bases). CDR1 and CDR2 (germline): SGHAT, FQDESV (reference sequence). The CDR3 sequence is 12 residues long. For the CDR3, the DNA is TGTGCCAGCAGCTCACCCGCTGGGGGCCGGAATTTT. Its protein product is CASSSPAGGRNF.

The chain links TRBV6-5 to TRBJ2-3; TRBD2 matches at 8 bases. Losses at the gene ends were 4 bases for V and 2 bases for J; bases not matched to a gene: 2. CDR3 length: 14 residues. Germline loops: CDR1 MNHEY, CDR2 SVGAGI. The CDR3 nucleotides are TGTGCCAGCAGTTCGGGGGGGCTCACAGATACGCAGTATTTT. It is translated as CASSSGGLTDTQYF.

The V and J genes are TRBV28 and TRBJ2-3; the D call may be TRBD1 or TRBD2 (5 bases each). V lost 6 bases and J 8 bases, leaving 21 bases between the germline ends. This CDR3 has 15 residues. CDR1 and CDR2 from the germline V gene are MDHEN and SYDVKM. This chain's CDR3 is CASRETGIQQGTQYF. Here the CDR3 DNA reads TGTGCCAGCAGGGAAACCGGGATTCAGCAGGGTACGCAGTATTTT.

The gene calls are TRBV5-4 and TRBJ2-3, with a tentative D call TRBD2 (6 bases). This CDR3 region has 17 residues. The ends were cut back, 0 bases at V and 0 bases at J, with 14 bases in the middle. The V gene's germline CDR1 is SGHNT and CDR2 YYREEE (reference sequence). The CDR3 DNA reads TGTGCCAGCAGCTTGGTAGGGGAGGCCCCTAGCACAGATACGCAGTATTTT. This gives the protein CASSLVGEAPSTDTQYF.

The chain links TRBV6-5 to TRBJ2-7; TRBD1 agrees at 9 bases. The CDR3 has 13 amino acids. The germline gives CDR1 MNHEY, CDR2 SVGAGI. The V segment lost 11 bases and the J segment 2 bases; nucleotides outside the gene matches: 7. CDR3 protein: CAARDRATYEQYF. CDR3 nucleotide sequence: TGTGCCGCCCGGGACAGGGCTACCTACGAGCAGTACTTC.

The chain recombines TRBV2 with TRBJ2-1, with D unresolved. The V end lost 5 bases, the J end lost 7 bases, and 9 bases lay between the germline ends. CDR3 length: 12 residues. Per the germline V gene, CDR1 is SNHLY and CDR2 is FYNNEI. In nucleotides, the CDR3 is TGTGCCAGCAGTATCTACCTTAATGAGCAGTTCTTC. As protein: CASSIYLNEQFF.

The chain is built from TRBV6-5 and TRBJ1-1; D remains unclear. Trimming left V 5 bases short and J 0 bases short, with 7 bases between. Germline loops: CDR1 MNHEY, CDR2 SVGAGI. This CDR3 spans 13 amino acids. The CDR3 here is CASSSALNTEAFF. The CDR3 nucleotides are TGTGCCAGCAGTAGCGCTTTGAACACTGAAGCTTTCTTT.